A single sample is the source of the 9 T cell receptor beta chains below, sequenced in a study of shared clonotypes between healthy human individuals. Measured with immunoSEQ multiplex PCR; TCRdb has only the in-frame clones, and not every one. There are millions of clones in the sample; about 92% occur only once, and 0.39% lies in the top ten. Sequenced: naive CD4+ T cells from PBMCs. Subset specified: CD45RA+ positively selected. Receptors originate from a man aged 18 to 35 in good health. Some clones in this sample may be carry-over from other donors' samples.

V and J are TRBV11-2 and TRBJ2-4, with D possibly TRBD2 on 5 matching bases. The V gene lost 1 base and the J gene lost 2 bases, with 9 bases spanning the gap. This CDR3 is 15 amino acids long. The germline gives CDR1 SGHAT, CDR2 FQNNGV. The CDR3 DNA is TGTGCCAGCAGCTTAGGCCTAGCCACCAAAAACATTCAGTACTTC. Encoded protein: CASSLGLATKNIQYF.

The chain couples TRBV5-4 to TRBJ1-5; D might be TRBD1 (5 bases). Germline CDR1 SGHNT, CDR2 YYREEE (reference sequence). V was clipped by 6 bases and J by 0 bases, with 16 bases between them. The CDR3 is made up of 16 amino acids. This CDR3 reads CASTQGGEYSNQPQHF. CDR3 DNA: TGTGCCAGCACCCAGGGAGGCGAGTATAGCAATCAGCCCCAGCATTTT.

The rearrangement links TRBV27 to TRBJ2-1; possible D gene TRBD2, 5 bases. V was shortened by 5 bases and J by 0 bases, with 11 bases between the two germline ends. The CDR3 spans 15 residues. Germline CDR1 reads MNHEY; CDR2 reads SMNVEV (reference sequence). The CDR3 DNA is TGTGCCAGCAGTCAAACTAGAGGCTCCTACAATGAGCAGTTCTTC. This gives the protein CASSQTRGSYNEQFF.

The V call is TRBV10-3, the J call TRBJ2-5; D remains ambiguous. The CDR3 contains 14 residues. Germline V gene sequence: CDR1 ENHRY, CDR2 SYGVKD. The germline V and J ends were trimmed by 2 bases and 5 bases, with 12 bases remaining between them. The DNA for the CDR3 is TGTGCCATCAGTGAGCCCACCGTCAGGGAGACCCAGTACTTC. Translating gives CAISEPTVRETQYF.

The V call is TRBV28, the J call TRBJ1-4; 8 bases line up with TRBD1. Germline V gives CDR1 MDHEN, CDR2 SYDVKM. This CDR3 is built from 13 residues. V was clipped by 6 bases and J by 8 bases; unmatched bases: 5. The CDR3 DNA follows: TGTGCCAGCAGGACAGGGGTTTTGGAAAAACTGTTTTTT. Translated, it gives CASRTGVLEKLFF.

Here the CDR3 reads CASSTHRDQPQHF. The CDR3, as DNA: TGTGCCAGTAGTACCCACAGGGATCAGCCCCAGCATTTT. The V call is TRBV19, the J call TRBJ1-5, with D possibly TRBD1 on 6 matching bases. The CDR3 has 13 amino acids. In germline, CDR1 is LNHDA, CDR2 SQIVND (reference sequence). Trimming left V 4 bases short and J 5 bases short, with 9 bases between.

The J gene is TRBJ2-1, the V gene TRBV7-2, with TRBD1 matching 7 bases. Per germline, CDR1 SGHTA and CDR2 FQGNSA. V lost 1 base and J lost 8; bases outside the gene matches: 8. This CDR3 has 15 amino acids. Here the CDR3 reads CASSLGQGIHDEQFF. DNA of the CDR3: TGTGCCAGCAGCTTAGGACAGGGAATACACGATGAGCAGTTCTTC. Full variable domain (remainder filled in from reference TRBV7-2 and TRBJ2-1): GAGVSQSPSNKVTEKGKDVELRCDPISGHTALYWYRQSLGQGLEFLIYFQGNSAPDKSGLPSDRFSAERTGGSVSTLTIQRTQQEDSAVYLCASSLGQGIHDEQFFGPGTRLTVL.

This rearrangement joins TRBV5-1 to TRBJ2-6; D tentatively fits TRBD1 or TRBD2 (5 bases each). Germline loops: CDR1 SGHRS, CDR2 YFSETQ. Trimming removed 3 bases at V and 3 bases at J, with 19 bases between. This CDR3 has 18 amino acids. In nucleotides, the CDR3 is TGCGCCAGCAGCTCGGGGCTACGTGCCGGAGGTGGGGCCAACGTCCTGACTTTC. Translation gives CASSSGLRAGGGANVLTF.

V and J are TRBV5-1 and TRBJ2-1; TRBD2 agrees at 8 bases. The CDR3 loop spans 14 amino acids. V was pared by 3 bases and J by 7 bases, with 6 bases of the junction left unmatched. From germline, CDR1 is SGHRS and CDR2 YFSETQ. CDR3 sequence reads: CASSYMGLVNEQFF. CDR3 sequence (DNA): TGCGCCAGCAGCTACATGGGACTAGTAAATGAGCAGTTCTTC.